This is a list of T cell receptor beta chains from one sample in a study of T cells in Graves' hyperthyroidism and ophthalmopathy. TCRdb re-called the multiplex PCR reads through MiXCR, storing one row per CDR3 protein. The sample contains about 560,000 distinct CDR3 sequences, around 17% of which appear only once. Sequencing used blood. Source of these receptors: a woman aged 18-29 years with Graves' hyperthyroidism. Each CDR3 is given with its conserved first and last residue. Each record gives: D gene, clone size, J gene, V gene, CDR3 protein, CDR3 DNA. A D gene is named only where the DNA matches it firmly. Only some rows state a clone size, as once, few, many or a class for expanded clones.

>.|many|TRBJ2-3|TRBV6-1
CASSPRAWRGTDTQYF
TGTGCCAGCAGTCCCCGGGCCTGGAGGGGGACAGATACGCAGTATTTT
>.|many|TRBJ1-6|TRBV12-3/TRBV12-4
CASSLNRGGGSPLHF
TGTGCCAGCAGTTTGAATCGGGGAGGTGGTTCACCCCTCCACTTT
>.|.|TRBJ1-2|TRBV29-1
CSVEEETDLGYTF
TGCAGCGTTGAAGAGGAGACTGATCTCGGCTACACCTTC
>.|few|TRBJ2-6|TRBV20-1
CSASNMYSGANVLTF
TGCAGTGCGAGTAATATGTACTCTGGGGCCAACGTCCTGACTTTC
>.|.|TRBJ2-7|TRBV9
CASSPYQGAYEQYF
TGTGCCAGCAGCCCTTACCAGGGAGCCTACGAGCAGTACTTC
>.|few|TRBJ2-3|TRBV5-5
CASSSSTQAGNTQYF
TGTGCCAGCAGCTCGTCAACCCAAGCTGGCAATACGCAGTATTTT
>TRBD1|.|TRBJ1-5|TRBV12-3/TRBV12-4
CASSETGGWANQPQHF
TGTGCCAGCAGCGAGACAGGGGGATGGGCAAATCAGCCCCAGCATTTT
>.|few|TRBJ1-1|TRBV5-1
CASSRTQLRNTEAFF
TGCGCCAGCAGCCGTACACAGCTGCGGAACACTGAAGCTTTCTTT
>.|.|TRBJ2-7|TRBV15
CATSRGTGTNYEEQYF
TGTGCCACCAGCAGAGGTACCGGGACAAACTACGAAGAGCAGTACTTC
>.|many|TRBJ2-7|TRBV20-1
CSARDHRDLYYEQYF
TGCAGTGCTAGAGACCACCGGGACCTTTACTACGAGCAGTACTTC
>TRBD2|once|TRBJ2-3|TRBV24-1
CATSDPLLAGVRSTDTQYF
TGTGCCACCAGTGACCCCTTACTAGCGGGAGTAAGATCCACAGATACGCAGTATTTT
>.|.|TRBJ2-2|TRBV24-1
CATSDTDRTKNTGELFF
TGTGCCACCAGTGACACTGACAGGACCAAGAACACCGGGGAGCTGTTTTTT
>.|few|TRBJ2-7|TRBV27
CASSPGHGLTYEQYF
TGTGCCAGCAGTCCCGGACACGGATTAACCTACGAGCAGTACTTC
>.|many|TRBJ2-2|TRBV2
CARRTDRKNTGELFF
TGTGCCAGGAGGACCGACAGAAAGAACACCGGGGAGCTGTTTTTT
>.|few|TRBJ2-7|TRBV7-9
CASSPQGGELYEQYF
TGTGCCAGCAGCCCCCAAGGGGGAGAGTTATACGAGCAGTACTTC
>.|many|TRBJ2-4|TRBV7-9
CASSSSAGNIAKNIQYF
TGTGCCAGCAGCTCCTCGGCGGGGAACATAGCCAAAAACATTCAGTACTTC
>.|.|TRBJ1-4|TRBV7-7
CASSLGTTTNEKLFF
TGTGCTAGCAGCTTAGGGACAACAACTAATGAAAAACTGTTTTTT
>.|few|TRBJ2-3|TRBV7-8
CASSLPTTDTQYF
TGTGCCAGCAGCTTACCTACCACAGATACGCAGTATTTT
>.|.|TRBJ1-1|TRBV19
CASQFTGSPNTEAFF
TGTGCCAGCCAGTTCACTGGGAGTCCGAACACTGAAGCTTTCTTT
>TRBD1|many|TRBJ1-1|TRBV20-1
CSARDEATGVNTEAFF
TGCAGTGCTAGAGACGAGGCGACAGGGGTGAACACTGAAGCTTTCTTT
>.|few|TRBJ2-7|TRBV7-3
CASSLVRGLSYEQYF
TGTGCCAGCAGCCTCGTGCGGGGGCTTTCCTACGAGCAGTACTTC
>TRBD1|few|TRBJ1-5|TRBV2
CASSWETGGSQPQHF
TGTGCCAGCAGCTGGGAAACAGGGGGCTCTCAGCCCCAGCATTTT
>TRBD2|few|TRBJ2-7|TRBV28
CASSPGLAGVLEQYF
TGTGCCAGCAGTCCAGGGCTAGCGGGAGTACTCGAGCAGTACTTC
>.|.|TRBJ2-5|TRBV29-1
CSVKVETQYF
TGCAGCGTTAAGGTGGAGACCCAGTACTTC
>TRBD1|many|TRBJ1-3|TRBV6-1
CASSLRQGSAGNTIYF
TGTGCCAGCTCCTTGAGACAGGGAAGCGCTGGAAACACCATATATTTT
>.|many|TRBJ1-3|TRBV20-1
CSARGTAETTIYF
TGCAGTGCTAGAGGGACAGCGGAAACCACCATATATTTT
>TRBD1|.|TRBJ2-3|TRBV10-3
CAISDVGGASTDTQYF
TGTGCCATCAGTGACGTAGGGGGCGCAAGCACAGATACGCAGTATTTT
>TRBD2|few|TRBJ2-1|TRBV27
CAISSGSLNEQFF
TGTGCCATCTCTAGCGGGAGTTTGAATGAGCAGTTCTTC
>.|.|TRBJ2-7|TRBV25-1
CASSATTGTQTYEQYF
TGTGCCAGCAGTGCAACCACCGGGACACAAACCTACGAGCAGTACTTC
>.|few|TRBJ1-1|TRBV4-2
CASSQGLPEAFF
TGTGCCAGCAGCCAAGGACTGCCTGAAGCTTTCTTT
>.|once|TRBJ2-7|TRBV5-4
CASGVVGADEQYF
TGTGCCAGCGGCGTAGTGGGGGCCGACGAGCAGTACTTC
>TRBD2|once|TRBJ2-2|TRBV19
CASTPGGAGELFF
TGTGCCAGTACCCCCGGGGGGGCCGGGGAGCTGTTTTTT
>TRBD1|.|TRBJ1-5|TRBV19
CASGDRGFQPQHF
TGTGCCAGCGGCGACAGGGGGTTTCAGCCCCAGCATTTT
>.|many|TRBJ2-3|TRBV7-2
CASSYYRESSDTQYF
TGTGCCAGCAGCTATTACCGGGAGTCATCAGATACGCAGTATTTT
>TRBD2|few|TRBJ2-1|TRBV20-1
CSARGPILAVYNEQFF
TGCAGTGCTAGAGGACCTATACTAGCGGTTTACAATGAGCAGTTCTTC
>TRBD2|many|TRBJ2-7|TRBV7-2
CASRGSHGTSGGLSYEQYF
TGTGCCAGCAGGGGAAGCCATGGGACTAGCGGGGGCCTGTCGTACGAGCAGTACTTC
>.|.|TRBJ2-7|TRBV2
CASRDSLSSYEQYF
TGTGCCAGCAGAGACTCTCTAAGCTCCTACGAGCAGTACTTC
>.|many|TRBJ1-5|TRBV7-2
CASSLDLNSNQPQHF
TGTGCCAGCAGCTTAGACTTAAATAGCAATCAGCCCCAGCATTTT
>TRBD2|few|TRBJ2-7|TRBV20-1
CSARPQRGASYEQYF
TGCAGTGCTAGACCCCAGCGGGGCGCCTCCTACGAGCAGTACTTC
>TRBD1|many|TRBJ2-5|TRBV28
CAAPGRGRETQYF
TGTGCCGCGCCGGGCAGGGGGCGAGAGACCCAGTACTTC
>.|many|TRBJ1-2|TRBV2
CASSETVGVYGYTF
TGTGCCAGCAGTGAAACGGTGGGTGTCTATGGCTACACCTTC
>TRBD2|.|TRBJ2-3|TRBV7-2
CASSLGSGGFSDTQYF
TGTGCCAGCAGCTTAGGCAGCGGGGGGTTTTCAGATACGCAGTATTTT
>.|many|TRBJ2-3|TRBV10-1
CASRMDPTDTQYF
TGCGCCAGCAGGATGGATCCCACAGATACGCAGTATTTT
>.|.|TRBJ1-5|TRBV18
CASSPLGRAGPQHF
TGTGCCAGCTCACCACTTGGCAGGGCAGGGCCCCAGCATTTT
>.|many|TRBJ2-1|TRBV6-1
CASSAAAGLSDNEQFF
TGTGCCAGCAGCGCAGCGGCCGGACTATCGGACAATGAGCAGTTCTTC
>.|few|TRBJ1-2|TRBV7-9
CASGRAGYGYTF
TGTGCCAGCGGCAGGGCTGGCTATGGCTACACCTTC
>TRBD2|few|TRBJ2-5|TRBV6-1
CASSAREGLKETQYF
TGTGCCAGCAGTGCCAGGGAGGGACTTAAAGAGACCCAGTACTTC
>.|many|TRBJ1-5|TRBV27
CASSPGNSNQPQHF
TGTGCCAGCAGTCCCGGAAATAGCAATCAGCCCCAGCATTTT
>.|few|TRBJ2-5|TRBV9
CASSEGLGQETQYF
TGTGCCAGCAGCGAAGGGTTAGGGCAAGAGACCCAGTACTTC
>.|many|TRBJ1-1|TRBV5-1
CASSLSDTEAFF
TGCGCCAGCAGCTTGAGTGACACTGAAGCTTTCTTT
>.|many|TRBJ2-5|TRBV20-1
CSARSPRGMREETQYF
TGCAGTGCTAGGAGCCCCCGCGGAATGCGAGAAGAGACCCAGTACTTC
>TRBD2|.|TRBJ2-1|TRBV12-3/TRBV12-4
CASSPLGLAVDHNEQFF
TGTGCCAGCAGTCCCCTTGGACTAGCGGTAGACCACAATGAGCAGTTCTTC
>TRBD1|many|TRBJ2-7|TRBV7-9
CASSEQGVWSYEQYF
TGTGCCAGCAGCGAACAGGGGGTTTGGTCCTACGAGCAGTACTTC
>.|many|TRBJ1-2|TRBV28
CASSTRAPPNYGYTF
TGTGCCAGCAGTACCCGGGCCCCGCCAAACTATGGCTACACCTTC
>.|many|TRBJ1-1|TRBV24-1
CATSEPGPNTEAFF
TGTGCCACCAGTGAACCCGGGCCGAACACTGAAGCTTTCTTT
>.|many|TRBJ2-3|TRBV5-6
CASTSVIITDTQYF
TGTGCCAGCACCTCAGTAATCATCACAGATACGCAGTATTTT
>TRBD1|.|TRBJ2-4|TRBV6-2/TRBV6-3
CASSHGTGGFVKNIQYF
TGTGCCAGCAGCCACGGGACAGGGGGCTTCGTCAAAAACATTCAGTACTTC
>.|.|TRBJ2-5|TRBV3-1
CASSPSGDIRTQYF
TGTGCCAGCAGCCCTTCCGGGGACATCAGGACCCAGTACTTC
>.|.|TRBJ1-1|TRBV20-1
CSAKQGLNTEAFF
TGCAGTGCTAAACAGGGCCTGAACACTGAAGCTTTCTTT